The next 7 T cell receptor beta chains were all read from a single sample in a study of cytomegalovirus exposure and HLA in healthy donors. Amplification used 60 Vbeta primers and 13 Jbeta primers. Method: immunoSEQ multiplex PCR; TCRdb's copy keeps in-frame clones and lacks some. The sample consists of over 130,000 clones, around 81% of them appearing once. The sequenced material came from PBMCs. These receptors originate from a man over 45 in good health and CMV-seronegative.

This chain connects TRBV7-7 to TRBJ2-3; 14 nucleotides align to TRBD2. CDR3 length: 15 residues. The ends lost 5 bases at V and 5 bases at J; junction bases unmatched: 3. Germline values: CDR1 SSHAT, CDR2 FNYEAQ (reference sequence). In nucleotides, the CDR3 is TGTGCCAGCAGCCCGGGACTAGCGGGGGTAGATACGCAGTATTTT. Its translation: CASSPGLAGVDTQYF.

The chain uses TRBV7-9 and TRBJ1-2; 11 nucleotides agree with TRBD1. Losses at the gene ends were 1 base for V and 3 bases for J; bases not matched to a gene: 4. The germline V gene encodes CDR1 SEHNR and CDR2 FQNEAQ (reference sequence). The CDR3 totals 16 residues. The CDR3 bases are TGTGCCAGCAGCTTAGGGACAGGGGGCTTTTACTATGGCTACACCTTC. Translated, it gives CASSLGTGGFYYGYTF.

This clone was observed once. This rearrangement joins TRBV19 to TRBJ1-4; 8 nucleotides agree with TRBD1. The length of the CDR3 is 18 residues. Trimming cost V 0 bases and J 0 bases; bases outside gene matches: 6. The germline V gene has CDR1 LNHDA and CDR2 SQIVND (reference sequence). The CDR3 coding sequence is TGTGCCAGTAGTATAGAGACCGACAGGGGCGCAACTAATGAAAAACTGTTTTTT. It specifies CASSIETDRGATNEKLFF.

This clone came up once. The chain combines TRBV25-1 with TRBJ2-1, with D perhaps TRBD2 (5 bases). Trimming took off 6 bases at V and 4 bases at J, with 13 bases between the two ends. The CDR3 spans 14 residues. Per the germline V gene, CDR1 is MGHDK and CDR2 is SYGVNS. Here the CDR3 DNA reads TGTGCCAGCAGATCCGGGATATATTACAATGAGCAGTTCTTC. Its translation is CASRSGIYYNEQFF.

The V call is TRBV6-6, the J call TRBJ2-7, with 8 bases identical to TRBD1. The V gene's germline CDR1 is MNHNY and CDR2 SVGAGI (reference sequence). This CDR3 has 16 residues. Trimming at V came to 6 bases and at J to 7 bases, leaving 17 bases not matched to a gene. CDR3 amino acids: CASRTPTGARNVEQYF. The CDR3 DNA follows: TGTGCCAGCAGGACCCCGACAGGGGCCCGTAACGTGGAGCAGTACTTC.

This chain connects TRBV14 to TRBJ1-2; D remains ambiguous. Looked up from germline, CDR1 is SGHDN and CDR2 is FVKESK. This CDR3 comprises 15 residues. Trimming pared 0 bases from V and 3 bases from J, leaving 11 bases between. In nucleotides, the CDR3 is TGTGCCAGCAGCCAAGATCCGGGATGGGACTATGGCTACACCTTC. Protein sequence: CASSQDPGWDYGYTF.

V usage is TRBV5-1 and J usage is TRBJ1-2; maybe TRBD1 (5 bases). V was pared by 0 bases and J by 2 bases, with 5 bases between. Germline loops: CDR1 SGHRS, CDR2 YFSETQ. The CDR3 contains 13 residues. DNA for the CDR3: TGCGCCAGCAGCTTGGACAGGAACTATGGCTACACCTTC. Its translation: CASSLDRNYGYTF.